Listed below are T cell receptor beta chains from one sample, sequenced in a study of cytomegalovirus exposure and HLA in healthy donors. Libraries were prepared by immunoSEQ multiplex PCR; TCRdb keeps only in-frame clonotypes and omits some of them. This repertoire shows 140,000 or so clones, 70% to 75% found once; its top ten account for 1.5% to 2%. The sample taken for sequencing was PBMCs. Receptor source: a woman in her 30s in good health and CMV-seronegative. The CDR3 runs from the conserved cysteine through the conserved F or W. Each record gives: V gene, clone size, D gene, J gene, CDR3 DNA, CDR3 protein. The D gene is left open where the match is weak. Not every row has a clone size; where given, it reads once, few, many or a size class.

TRBV18	-	-	TRBJ1-5	TGTGCCAGCTCACTTGGGTCGAAGGCTAGTCAGCCCCAGCATTTT	CASSLGSKASQPQHF
TRBV4-1	-	TRBD2	TRBJ2-5	TGCGCCAGCAGCCAAACTGGACTAGCGGCCTTCCAAGAGACCCAGTACTTC	CASSQTGLAAFQETQYF
TRBV5-6	few	TRBD2	TRBJ2-1	TGTGCCAGCAGCCGACTAGCGGGAGACAATGAGCAGTTCTTC	CASSRLAGDNEQFF
TRBV7-2	-	TRBD1	TRBJ1-6	TGTGCCAGCAGCCTGGGACAGGGGGGCGGTTCACCCCTCCACTTT	CASSLGQGGGSPLHF
TRBV18	-	TRBD1	TRBJ1-4	TGTGCCAGCTCCTCGGGACAGGGCGTTGAAAAACTGTTTTTT	CASSSGQGVEKLFF
TRBV10-3	-	TRBD2	TRBJ2-5	TGTGCCATCGCCCCACTAGCGGGGGATGAAGAGACCCAGTACTTC	CAIAPLAGDEETQYF
TRBV11-3	-	TRBD1	TRBJ1-1	TGTGCCAGCAGCCGCCAAACAGGGGATCTGTTCTTT	CASSRQTGDLFF
TRBV14	-	-	TRBJ1-1	TGTGCCAGCAGCCCGCGGACAGCCGAGGCTTTCTTT	CASSPRTAEAFF
TRBV6-4	-	-	TRBJ1-2	TGTGCCCAGGGGAGCTATGGCTACACCTTC	CAQGSYGYTF
TRBV28	few	TRBD1	TRBJ1-2	TGTGCCAGCAGTTTCAGACAGGGGCATGGCTACACCTTC	CASSFRQGHGYTF
TRBV6-1	-	-	TRBJ1-5	TGTGCCAGCAGTGATCACAGGTGGGATCAGCCCCAGCATTTT	CASSDHRWDQPQHF
TRBV4-1	-	TRBD2	TRBJ2-7	TGCGCCAGCAGCCACGTGTTAGCGGGAGGCCGAACAGATTACGAGCAGTACTTC	CASSHVLAGGRTDYEQYF
TRBV5-1	-	TRBD1	TRBJ1-4	TGCGCCAGCAGCTTGGAAGGGGGCACAACTAATGAAAAACTGTTTTTT	CASSLEGGTTNEKLFF
TRBV27	-	-	TRBJ1-1	TGTGCCAGCAGTTTAGCGGGGAACACTGAAGCTTTCTTT	CASSLAGNTEAFF
TRBV11-2	-	TRBD2	TRBJ2-2	TGTGCCAGCAGCCCAAAGGGGACTAGCGGGAGTATCGGGGAGCTGTTTTTT	CASSPKGTSGSIGELFF
TRBV6-6	-	TRBD2	TRBJ2-3	TGTGCCAGCACCCCCTCTAGCGGGGGGGGCACAGATACGCAGTATTTT	CASTPSSGGGTDTQYF
TRBV27	few	-	TRBJ1-5	TGTGCCAGCAGTTTAATTCAGGGGAATAATCAGCCCCAGCATTTT	CASSLIQGNNQPQHF
TRBV6-9	-	TRBD1	TRBJ1-5	TGTGCCAGCAGTTATCCATACCTGGGACAGGGGGCTGTAAGCAATCAGCCCCAGCATTTT	CASSYPYLGQGAVSNQPQHF
TRBV27	-	TRBD1	TRBJ1-6	TGTGCCAGCAGTTTCAATCCCAGGGGGCGCCTATTACCCCTCCACTTT	CASSFNPRGRLLPLHF
TRBV9	-	-	TRBJ1-2	TGTGCCAGCAGCGTAGGAACAAAATCTGGCTACACCTTC	CASSVGTKSGYTF
TRBV7-9	-	-	TRBJ1-5	TGTGCCAGCAGCTGGGGATGGGGCAGCAATAGCAATCAGCCCCAGCATTTT	CASSWGWGSNSNQPQHF
TRBV19	-	TRBD1	TRBJ1-1	TGTGCCAGTAGTCCGTTGGACAGGGGGCAGGCTTTCTTT	CASSPLDRGQAFF
TRBV11-2	few	-	TRBJ1-1	TGTGCCAGCAGCGCGCGGGGGGAAGAAGCTTTCTTT	CASSARGEEAFF
TRBV28	-	-	TRBJ1-5	TGTGCCAGCGGGTCTTGGGAGGACAATCAGCCCCAGCATTTT	CASGSWEDNQPQHF
TRBV10-2	-	-	TRBJ2-1	TGCGCCAGCAGTGTCGACACCCCCTACAATGAGCAGTTCTTC	CASSVDTPYNEQFF
TRBV28	-	-	TRBJ2-2	TGTGCCAGCAGTTTACCCGGGGACACCACCGGGGAGCTGTTTTTT	CASSLPGDTTGELFF
TRBV20-1	-	-	TRBJ1-2	TGCAGTGCCAGCGAGAACTATGGCTACACCTTC	CSASENYGYTF
TRBV2	-	-	TRBJ2-7	TGTGCCAGCAGTTCGTACGAGCAGTACTTC	CASSSYEQYF
TRBV7-2	-	TRBD2	TRBJ2-3	TGTGCCAGCAGCTTAGGGGGCGGGGGGACAGATACGCAGTATTTT	CASSLGGGGTDTQYF
TRBV9	-	-	TRBJ2-1	TGTGCCAGCAGCCCCCGCGGGGACGCCTACAATGAGCAGTTCTTC	CASSPRGDAYNEQFF
TRBV9	-	TRBD1	TRBJ2-3	TGTGCCAGCAGCGTGGATGGGACAGTAAGCACAGATACGCAGTATTTT	CASSVDGTVSTDTQYF
TRBV11-1	-	-	TRBJ2-1	TGTGCCAGCAGCTTAACCCGGACTGGCCGCTACAATGAGCAGTTCTTC	CASSLTRTGRYNEQFF
TRBV19	-	-	TRBJ1-2	TGTGCCAGTGGTGGCTCCAATGGCTACACCTTC	CASGGSNGYTF
TRBV5-1	-	TRBD1	TRBJ2-3	TGCGCCAGCAGCCTCGGACAGGGGGCAACAGATACGCAGTATTTT	CASSLGQGATDTQYF
TRBV27	few	-	TRBJ2-5	TGTGCCAGCAGTCGGGCGGGCCAAGAGACCCAGTACTTC	CASSRAGQETQYF
TRBV7-9	-	-	TRBJ2-1	TGTGCCAGCAGCTGGCAGAATGAGCAGTTCTTC	CASSWQNEQFF
TRBV19	few	TRBD1	TRBJ2-5	TGTGCCAGTATAAGCAGGGGGCCTGAGACCCAGTACTTC	CASISRGPETQYF
TRBV28	once	TRBD2	TRBJ2-7	TGTGCCAGCAGTTTGGGTCCCGGGACTAGCGGGCCCGCCTACGAGCAGTACTTC	CASSLGPGTSGPAYEQYF
TRBV18	-	-	TRBJ2-7	TGTGCCAGCTCACCCGCGGTTCGGGAAACGTTCGAGCAGTACTTC	CASSPAVRETFEQYF
TRBV10-1	-	TRBD1	TRBJ1-4	TGCGCCAGCCCGACCGACAGGGGTGGAGAAAAACTGTTTTTT	CASPTDRGGEKLFF
TRBV28	few	TRBD2	TRBJ2-7	TGTGCCAGCAGCCCCTCTAGCGGAAACACCTACGAGCAGTACTTC	CASSPSSGNTYEQYF